This T cell receptor (beta chain) was sequenced for a study of blood T cell repertoires in COVID-19. CDR1 is LNHNV and CDR2 is YYDKDF in the germline V gene (reference sequence). The ends lost 4 bases at V and 5 bases at J; junction bases unmatched: 10. CDR3 length: 16 amino acids. Seattle-derived patients entered the study during active infection and were followed longitudinally. This table comes from immunoSEQ multiplex PCR, and its TCRdb copy is limited to in-frame clones, with some not included. This table has 250,000 or so clones, around 89% appearing once. Sample: peripheral blood. The sequence was obtained from a man aged 25-45 years with COVID-19, enrolled during active disease. This chain connects TRBV15 to TRBJ2-1, with 8 bases lining up with TRBD2. CDR3 protein: CATSNGREAINNEQFF. The CDR3 nucleotides are TGTGCCACCAGCAATGGGCGGGAGGCAATAAACAATGAGCAGTTCTTC.